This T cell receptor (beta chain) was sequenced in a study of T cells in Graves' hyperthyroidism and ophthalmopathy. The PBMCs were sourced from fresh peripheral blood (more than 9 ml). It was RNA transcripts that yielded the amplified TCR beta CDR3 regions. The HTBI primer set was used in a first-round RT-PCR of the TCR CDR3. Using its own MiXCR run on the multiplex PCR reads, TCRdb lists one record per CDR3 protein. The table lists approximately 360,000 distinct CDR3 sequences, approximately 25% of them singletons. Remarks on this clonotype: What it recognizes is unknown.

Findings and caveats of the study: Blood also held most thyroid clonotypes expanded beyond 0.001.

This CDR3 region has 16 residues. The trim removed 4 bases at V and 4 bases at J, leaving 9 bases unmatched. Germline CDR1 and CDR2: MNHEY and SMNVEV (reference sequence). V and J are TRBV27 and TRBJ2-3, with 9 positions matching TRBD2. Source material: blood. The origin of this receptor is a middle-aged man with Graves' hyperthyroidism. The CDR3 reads CASSSRLAEPSDTQYF. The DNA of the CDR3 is TGTGCCAGCAGTTCCAGACTAGCGGAGCCATCAGATACGCAGTATTTT.